This T cell receptor (beta chain) was found in a study of TIL therapy for anti-PD-1-resistant metastatic lung cancer. At the level of the study: Tumor harvest preceded PD-1/PD-L1 blockade, followed by nivolumab treatment. Half of patients were current or former smokers.

Of note for this clone: Its antigen is undetermined.

Findings and limits, study-wide: Infused TIL clonotypes partially replaced the baseline blood repertoire, then decayed over months.

Time point given: pre-treatment sample, taken before nivolumab and TIL therapy. The libraries were made with immunoSEQ v3. Each library reached about 2.1 million read pairs, or about 5-6.5 million at deep level. Measured with immunoSEQ multiplex PCR; TCRdb has only the in-frame clones, and not every one. The data hold about 59,000 clones, with more than 60% observed a single time. The germline V gene encodes CDR1 LGHNT and CDR2 FRNRAP. The V end was cut by 0 bases, the J end by 4 bases, with 7 bases between. This CDR3 region has 14 residues. The chain recombines TRBV12-5 with TRBJ1-3; D ambiguous. Material: blood, obtained at baseline. The receptor's source is a person aged 25 to 80 with non-small cell lung cancer. The CDR3 nucleotides read TGTGCTAGTGGTTTGGTAGGATGGGGAAACACCATATATTTT. Encoded protein: CASGLVGWGNTIYF.